This T cell receptor beta chain was recovered during a study of regulatory T cells in long-lasting Graves disease. Germline V gene sequence: CDR1 MNHEY, CDR2 SMNVEV (reference sequence). V was cut by 5 bases and J by 4 bases, with 14 bases left in between. This CDR3 contains 14 residues. Investigators prepared the TCR beta libraries by applying iRepertoire HTBI primers and Arm-PCR of CDR3 regions. A single record per CDR3 protein comes from TCRdb applying MiXCR to the multiplex PCR reads. In the table there are about 340,000 distinct CDR3 sequences, roughly a fifth of which are singletons. Time point described: persistent/refractory GD, antithyroid drugs over 5 years with positive TRAb. With RNA extracted from PBMCs as input, the TCR library was made.

The sequence came from a female donor with Graves disease. The chain has TRBV27 and TRBJ1-1; D unclear. Sample: peripheral blood mononuclear cells (PBMCs), taken when the disease was refractory, from a patient treated with antithyroid drugs. CDR3 in DNA: TGTGCCAGCAGTACGGACCCGGCCCCCACTGAAGCTTTCTTT. It specifies CASSTDPAPTEAFF.